This is a list of T cell receptor beta chains from one sample in a study of blood T cell repertoires in COVID-19. Assay used: immunoSEQ multiplex PCR; TCRdb lists only in-frame clones, some missing. Of about 100,000 clones in the sample, 80% to 90% were seen once. The sample taken for sequencing was PBMCs or T cells enriched from blood (not recorded which). The receptor set was obtained from a woman in her 50s who had recovered from COVID-19. CDR3s include the opening cysteine and the closing phenylalanine or tryptophan. D genes are given only for firm matches. The listing skips clone size in some rows; elsewhere it reads once, few, many or a size class.

D	V	size	J	CDR3	DNA
TRBD2	TRBV6-2/TRBV6-3	once	TRBJ2-1	CASSSPGLAGVKDEQFF	TGTGCCAGCAGTTCCCCCGGTCTAGCGGGAGTAAAGGATGAGCAGTTCTTC
NA	TRBV21-1	NA	TRBJ1-2	CASSKVGDRGDGYTF	TGTGCCAGCAGCAAAGTAGGGGACAGGGGGGATGGCTACACCTTC
TRBD1	TRBV20-1	NA	TRBJ1-5	CSARDRESQHF	TGCAGTGCCCGGGACAGGGAGTCCCAGCATTTT
TRBD1	TRBV24-1	NA	TRBJ1-2	CATSDGTGFVYGYTF	TGTGCCACCAGTGACGGGACAGGGTTCGTCTATGGCTACACCTTC
TRBD2	TRBV7-9	NA	TRBJ2-7	CASSSRGAYEQYF	TGTGCCAGCAGCTCCCGGGGGGCCTACGAGCAGTACTTC
TRBD1	TRBV7-8	NA	TRBJ2-2	CASSFQDRDTGELFF	TGTGCCAGCAGCTTCCAGGACAGGGACACCGGGGAGCTGTTTTTT
NA	TRBV7-9	NA	TRBJ2-1	CASSLDGGNNEQFF	TGTGCCAGCAGCTTAGACGGGGGAAACAATGAGCAGTTCTTC
NA	TRBV5-6	medium-sized	TRBJ1-6	CASSVTGRSPLHF	TGTGCCAGCAGCGTGACAGGTAGATCACCCCTCCACTTT
NA	TRBV20-1	few	TRBJ2-7	CSASLGEDEQYF	TGCAGTGCTAGTCTCGGAGAGGACGAGCAGTACTTC
NA	TRBV3-1/TRBV3-2	NA	TRBJ1-1	CASSQETSTEAFF	TGTGCCAGCAGCCAAGAAACAAGCACTGAAGCTTTCTTT
NA	TRBV19	NA	TRBJ1-1	CASSIMGSGAEAFF	TGTGCCAGTAGTATAATGGGGTCAGGGGCGGAAGCTTTCTTT